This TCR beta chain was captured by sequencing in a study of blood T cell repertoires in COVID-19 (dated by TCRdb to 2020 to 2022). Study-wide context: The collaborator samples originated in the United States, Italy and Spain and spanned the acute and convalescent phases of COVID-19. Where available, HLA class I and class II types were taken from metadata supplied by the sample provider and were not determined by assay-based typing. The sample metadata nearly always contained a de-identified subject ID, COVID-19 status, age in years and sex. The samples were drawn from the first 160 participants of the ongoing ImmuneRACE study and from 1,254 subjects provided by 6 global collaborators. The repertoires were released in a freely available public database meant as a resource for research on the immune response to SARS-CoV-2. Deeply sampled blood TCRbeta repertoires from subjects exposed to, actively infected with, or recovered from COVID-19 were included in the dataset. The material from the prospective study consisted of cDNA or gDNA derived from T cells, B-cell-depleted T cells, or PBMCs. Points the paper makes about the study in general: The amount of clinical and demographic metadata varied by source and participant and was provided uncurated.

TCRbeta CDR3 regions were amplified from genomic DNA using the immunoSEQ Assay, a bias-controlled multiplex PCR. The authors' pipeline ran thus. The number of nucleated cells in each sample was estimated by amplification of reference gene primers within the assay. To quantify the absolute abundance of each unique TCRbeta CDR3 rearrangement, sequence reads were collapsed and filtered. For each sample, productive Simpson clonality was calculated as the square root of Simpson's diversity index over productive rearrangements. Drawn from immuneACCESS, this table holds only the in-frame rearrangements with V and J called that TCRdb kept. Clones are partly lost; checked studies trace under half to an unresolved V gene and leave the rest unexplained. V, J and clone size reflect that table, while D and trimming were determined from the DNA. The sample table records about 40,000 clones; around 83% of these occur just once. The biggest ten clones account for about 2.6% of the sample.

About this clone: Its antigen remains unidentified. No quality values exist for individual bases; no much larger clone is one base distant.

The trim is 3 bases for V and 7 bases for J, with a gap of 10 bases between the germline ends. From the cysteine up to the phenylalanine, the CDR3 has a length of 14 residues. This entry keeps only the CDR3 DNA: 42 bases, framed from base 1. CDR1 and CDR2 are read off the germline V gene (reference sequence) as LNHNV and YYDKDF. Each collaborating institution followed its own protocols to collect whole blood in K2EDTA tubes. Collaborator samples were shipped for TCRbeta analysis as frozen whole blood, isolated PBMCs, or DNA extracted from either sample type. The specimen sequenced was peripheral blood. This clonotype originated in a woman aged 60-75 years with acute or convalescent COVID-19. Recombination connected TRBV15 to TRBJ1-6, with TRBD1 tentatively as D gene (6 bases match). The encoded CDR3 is CATSSRDRNSPLHF. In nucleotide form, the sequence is TGTGCCACCAGCAGTCGAGACAGGAATTCACCCCTCCACTTT. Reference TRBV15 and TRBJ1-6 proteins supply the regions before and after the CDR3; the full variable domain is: DAMVIQNPRYQVTQFGKPVTLSCSQTLNHNVMYWYQQKSSQAPKLLFHYYDKDFNNEADTPDNFQSRRPNTSFCFLDIRSPGLGDTAMYLCATSSRDRNSPLHFGNGTRLTVT.